These T cell receptor beta chains were read from a single sample in a study of cytomegalovirus exposure and HLA in healthy donors. TCRdb's table, derived via immunoSEQ multiplex PCR, lists solely in-frame clones and lacks some. The data contain about 69,000 clones, roughly 76% of them singletons. The specimen was PBMCs. The receptor source for this set is a man younger than 35 in good health and CMV-seronegative. Each CDR3 is given with its conserved first and last residue. D genes are given only for firm matches. Size is stated for part of the rows, as once, few or many counts, or as a class when the clone is expanded.

NA | TRBJ1-1 | TRBV5-1 | NA | CASRPGGAYNTEAFF | TGCGCCAGCAGGCCGGGGGGGGCATATAACACTGAAGCTTTCTTT
NA | TRBJ2-5 | TRBV2 | NA | CASTGGEKQETQYF | TGTGCCAGCACGGGCGGGGAGAAACAAGAGACCCAGTACTTC
NA | TRBJ1-6 | TRBV9 | NA | CASSVRAFWGDNSPLHF | TGTGCCAGCAGCGTACGGGCTTTTTGGGGGGATAATTCACCCCTCCACTTT
NA | TRBJ1-1 | TRBV19 | NA | CASSIMGLGGGTEAFF | TGTGCCAGTAGTATCATGGGTTTGGGGGGAGGCACTGAAGCTTTCTTT
NA | TRBJ1-2 | TRBV2 | NA | CASRTDSFYGYTF | TGTGCCAGCAGAACGGACAGCTTCTATGGCTACACCTTC
NA | TRBJ1-4 | TRBV28 | NA | CASSPDRELNEKLFF | TGTGCCAGCAGTCCTGACAGAGAGCTTAATGAAAAACTGTTTTTT
NA | TRBJ1-1 | TRBV5-6 | NA | CASSSIRQRRPNTEAFF | TGTGCCAGCAGCTCGATTCGACAGCGAAGACCGAACACTGAAGCTTTCTTT
once | TRBJ2-7 | TRBV19 | TRBD1 | CASSLRDRGAQGLHNYEQYF | TGTGCCAGTAGTCTCAGGGACAGGGGAGCCCAGGGACTACATAACTACGAGCAGTACTTC
NA | TRBJ1-6 | TRBV10-1 | TRBD1 | CASSEMRQGPYNSPLHF | TGCGCCAGCAGTGAGATGAGACAGGGCCCCTATAATTCACCCCTCCACTTT
NA | TRBJ2-7 | TRBV7-9 | NA | CASSLGGGAPYEQYF | TGTGCCAGCAGCTTAGGAGGGGGGGCGCCGTACGAGCAGTACTTC